This T cell receptor (beta chain) was found in a study of regulatory T cells in long-lasting Graves disease. Study-level results: TCR diversity in persistent Graves' patients was below that of newly diagnosed ones.

The TCR beta library used iRepertoire HTBI primers with Arm-PCR amplification of CDR3. Each CDR3 protein gets one entry after TCRdb re-called the multiplex PCR reads with MiXCR. Of some 350,000 distinct CDR3 sequences detected, about 16% appear once; the ten largest clones hold about 19%. The time point is: newly diagnosed GD, antithyroid drugs for less than 3 months. RNA extracted from PBMCs served as the sequencing template. This clonotype showed up just a few times. Its antigen is currently unknown. The same sample was also studied in work on T cells in Graves' hyperthyroidism and ophthalmopathy. That study reports: Uncontrolled infection, other autoimmune disease, pregnancy or lactation led to exclusion.

Source: peripheral blood mononuclear cells (PBMCs), taken at new diagnosis, from a patient treated with antithyroid drugs. This TCR derives from a woman under 30 with Graves disease.

In nucleotides, the CDR3 is TGTGCCAGCACGCCGCCCGAGGGTCTTCTGTCCTATAATTCACCCCTCCACTTT. It yields the protein CASTPPEGLLSYNSPLHF. This rearrangement joins TRBV4-2 to TRBJ1-6; D unclear. V was trimmed by 7 bases and J by 1 base, leaving 20 bases between them. The germline CDR1 and CDR2 sequences are LGHNA and YNFKEQ. This CDR3 contains 18 residues.